The 23 T cell receptor beta chains below were found in one sample sequenced in a study of shared clonotypes between healthy human individuals. Profiled with immunoSEQ multiplex PCR; TCRdb holds only in-frame clones, not every one. The table shows about 2.5 million clones, with roughly 92% occurring only once. Input material: naive CD4+ T cells from PBMCs. Indicated subset: CD45RA+ positively selected. The receptor source for this set is a man younger than 35 in good health. Some clones in this sample may be carry-over from other donors' samples.

This chain uses TRBV19 with TRBJ2-2, with 7 bases identical to TRBD1. The CDR3 consists of 15 residues. J was trimmed by 0 bases and V by 6 bases; bases with no gene match: 4. CDR1 and CDR2 (germline): LNHDA, SQIVND (reference sequence). The CDR3 protein is CASRIDRANTGELFF. The CDR3 nucleotides are TGTGCCAGTAGAATCGACAGGGCGAACACCGGGGAGCTGTTTTTT.

The V gene is TRBV28, the J gene TRBJ1-1; 12 bases are shared with TRBD1. This CDR3 spans 16 amino acids. From germline, CDR1 is MDHEN and CDR2 SYDVKM. V shed 4 bases and J 8 bases; nucleotides not matched to a gene: 11. DNA of the CDR3: TGTGCCAGCAGTTCGCGGGACAGGGGGCGAACTAGCGAAGCTTTCTTT. Translation gives CASSSRDRGRTSEAFF. The whole variable domain, filled in from reference TRBV28 and TRBJ1-1, reads DVKVTQSSRYLVKRTGEKVFLECVQDMDHENMFWYRQDPGLGLRLIYFSYDVKMKEKGDIPEGYSVSREKKERFSLILESASTNQTSMYLCASSSRDRGRTSEAFFGQGTRLTVV.

The gene calls are TRBV27 and TRBJ1-5; tentative D call: TRBD1 (6 bases). Germline V gene lookup returns CDR1 MNHEY and CDR2 SMNVEV (reference sequence). Trimming took off 3 bases at V and 2 bases at J, with 11 bases between the two ends. The CDR3 length is 15 residues. The CDR3 spells CASSFRGPGNQPQHF. CDR3 nucleotides: TGTGCCAGCAGTTTCAGGGGTCCTGGCAATCAGCCCCAGCATTTT.

The J gene is TRBJ1-2, the V gene TRBV28; TRBD1 matches 9 bases. This CDR3 spans 16 amino acids. The germline V gene has CDR1 MDHEN and CDR2 SYDVKM. V lost 5 bases to trimming and J lost 9 bases; unmatched junction nucleotides: 16. CDR3 coding DNA: TGTGCCAGCAGTCCCGGGGGACAGGGAATCCCCAATCGCTACACCTTC. Its translation: CASSPGGQGIPNRYTF.

This chain joins TRBV5-1 and TRBJ2-3; D call uncertain. Trimming stripped 4 bases from V and 4 bases from J, with 10 bases between. This CDR3 is 13 amino acids long. Germline V gives CDR1 SGHRS, CDR2 YFSETQ. CDR3 DNA: TGCGCCAGCAGCGGGTTAGATGCAGATACGCAGTATTTT. It translates to CASSGLDADTQYF.

The V gene is TRBV6-4, the J gene TRBJ1-1; 8 positions agree with TRBD1. Germline V gives CDR1 MRHNA, CDR2 SNTAGT. The CDR3 sequence is 14 residues long. The V and J ends lost 5 bases and 2 bases, in that order; junction bases with no gene match: 4. DNA for the CDR3: TGTGCCAGCAGTACAGGGGGGAGAAACACTGAAGCTTTCTTT. Its translation: CASSTGGRNTEAFF.

V usage is TRBV29-1 and J usage is TRBJ2-5; 7 bases are shared with TRBD1. CDR1 and CDR2 from the germline V gene are SQVTM and ANQGSEA. J was trimmed by 2 bases and V by 6 bases; bases with no gene match: 3. CDR3 size: 12 residues. CDR3 sequence (DNA): TGCAGCGTCCTGGGACAGCAAGAGACCCAGTACTTC. Translated: CSVLGQQETQYF.

The DNA of the CDR3 is TGCGCCAGCAGCTTCGTGGGGAGTAATGAAAAACTGTTTTTT. Protein: CASSFVGSNEKLFF. This chain links TRBV5-1 with TRBJ1-4; no reliable D call. This CDR3 has 14 amino acids. Between the trimmed V and J ends, which lost 2 bases and 4 bases, there was a span of 9 bases. Per germline, CDR1 SGHRS and CDR2 YFSETQ.

This chain connects TRBV10-3 to TRBJ2-1; tentatively, D is TRBD2 (6 bases). The CDR3 covers 16 residues. The germline V gene has CDR1 ENHRY and CDR2 SYGVKD. The ends were cut back, 2 bases at V and 1 base at J, with 12 bases in the middle. The CDR3 here is CAISERGWGSYNEQFF. CDR3 DNA sequence: TGTGCCATCAGTGAGCGGGGGTGGGGATCCTACAATGAGCAGTTCTTC.

The chain combines TRBV28 with TRBJ2-7; weak D call: TRBD2 (6 bases). CDR1 is MDHEN, CDR2 SYDVKM, per germline. This CDR3 has 14 residues. Trimming removed 2 bases at V and 2 bases at J, with 10 bases between. The CDR3 loop is CASSLRGTPYEQYF. The CDR3 DNA reads TGTGCCAGCAGTTTACGGGGGACCCCCTACGAGCAGTACTTC.

The chain recombines TRBV9 with TRBJ1-1; D may be TRBD1 (5 bases). V shed 6 bases and J shed 0 bases, with 15 bases lying between them. From germline, CDR1 is SGDLS and CDR2 YYNGEE. There are 15 residues in the CDR3. The chain's CDR3 is CASTNGPDMNTEAFF. CDR3 DNA: TGTGCCAGCACCAACGGACCGGACATGAACACTGAAGCTTTCTTT.

The chain couples TRBV5-1 to TRBJ1-2; no clear D. Trimming shortened V by 6 bases and J by 3 bases, and 18 bases separated the two germline ends. The CDR3 runs 15 residues. Germline CDR1 and CDR2: SGHRS and YFSETQ. The CDR3 spells CASTRDGREHYGYTF. Here the CDR3 DNA reads TGCGCCAGCACCCGAGATGGCCGGGAGCACTATGGCTACACCTTC.

The V call is TRBV28, the J call TRBJ1-2; TRBD1 matches at 9 bases. The CDR3 sequence is 16 residues long. The junction had 18 bases not matched to a gene; V was cut back by 9 bases and J by 7 bases. Germline CDR1 and CDR2: MDHEN and SYDVKM. CDR3 DNA: TGTGCCAGTGATCCCGGGACAGGGTATAGGGAGCGTGGCTACACCTTC. Protein: CASDPGTGYRERGYTF.

This chain joins TRBV19 and TRBJ1-5; TRBD1 agrees at 7 bases. From germline, CDR1 is LNHDA and CDR2 SQIVND (reference sequence). V shed 4 bases and J 13 bases; nucleotides not matched to a gene: 13. The CDR3 length is 14 residues. As DNA, the CDR3 is TGTGCCAGTAGTACCCTCGGCGCAGGGGGTGCGCAGCATTTT. It encodes CASSTLGAGGAQHF.

The genes are TRBV2 and TRBJ2-1; D remains unclear. This CDR3 is 14 amino acids long. The germline CDR1 and CDR2 sequences are SNHLY and FYNNEI. V was cut by 6 bases and J by 4 bases, with 13 bases left in between. The CDR3 spells CASSSTATYNEQFF. CDR3 nucleotides: TGTGCCAGCAGCTCCACCGCGACGTACAATGAGCAGTTCTTC.

This clone was seen a single time. The chain is built from TRBV19 and TRBJ2-2, with TRBD1 as a possible D gene (7 bases). The CDR3 consists of 17 residues. Deletions cut 7 bases from V and 5 bases from J, with 23 bases between. Per the germline V gene, CDR1 is LNHDA and CDR2 is SQIVND (reference sequence). The CDR3 protein is CASTHLRGGGWTGELFF. Written as DNA, the CDR3 is TGTGCCAGTACCCACCTCCGCGGAGGGGGCTGGACCGGGGAGCTGTTTTTT.

For the CDR3, the DNA is TGTGCCAGCAGCTTGAGGACGGCTCAAGAGACCCAGTACTTC. Translation: CASSLRTAQETQYF. The chain employs TRBV5-8 and TRBJ2-5; D unresolved. Germline values: CDR1 SGHTS, CDR2 YDEGEE. V shed 1 base and J shed 2 bases, with 9 bases lying between them. This CDR3 spans 14 amino acids.

The CDR3, as DNA: TGTGCCAGCAGAGGGGGTGCGGGAGACTATGGCTACACCTTC. Translated, it gives CASRGGAGDYGYTF. The chain is built from TRBV28 and TRBJ1-2; possible D gene TRBD1, 6 bases. Germline CDR1 is MDHEN and CDR2 is SYDVKM. The CDR3 covers 14 residues. Trimming removed 6 bases at V and 3 bases at J, with 14 bases between.

This clone was seen only once. The chain couples TRBV7-3 to TRBJ2-1; D not resolved. Germline V gene sequence: CDR1 SGHTA, CDR2 FQGTGA. The CDR3 covers 17 residues. Deletions cut 1 base from V and 4 bases from J, with 17 bases between. CDR3 sequence: CASSLRAPKATYNEQFF. The DNA for the CDR3 is TGTGCCAGCAGCTTAAGGGCCCCCAAGGCCACTTACAATGAGCAGTTCTTC. Complete variable domain (other parts from reference TRBV7-3 and TRBJ2-1): GAGVSQTPSNKVTEKGKYVELRCDPISGHTALYWYRQSLGQGPEFLIYFQGTGAADDSGLPNDRFFAVRPEGSVSTLKIQRTERGDSAVYLCASSLRAPKATYNEQFFGPGTRLTVL.

The chain joins TRBV18 to TRBJ2-2; D remains unclear. Trimming took 2 bases from V and 6 from J, leaving 19 bases between them. This CDR3 contains 17 residues. The V gene's germline CDR1 is KGHSH and CDR2 LQKENI. Here the CDR3 DNA reads TGTGCCAGCTCACCATCGGATTACAGCCTGAAGTCCGGGGAGCTGTTTTTT. This encodes CASSPSDYSLKSGELFF.

J is TRBJ2-2 and V is TRBV5-1; possibly TRBD1 for D (6 bases). The CDR3 has 16 amino acids. Germline V gene data show CDR1 as SGHRS and CDR2 as YFSETQ. Trimming took 0 bases from V and 4 from J, leaving 13 bases between them. CDR3 amino acids: CASSLGSTGTTGELFF. CDR3 DNA sequence: TGCGCCAGCAGCTTGGGGTCGACAGGAACCACCGGGGAGCTGTTTTTT.

CDR3 in amino acids: CASSSGLPLDEQFF. The CDR3, as DNA: TGTGCCAGCAGCTCGGGACTTCCATTGGACGAGCAGTTCTTC. The rearrangement joins TRBV7-3 to TRBJ2-1; perhaps TRBD2 as D (6 bases). Germline lookup yields CDR1 SGHTA and CDR2 FQGTGA. This CDR3 has 14 residues. Trimming took off 4 bases at V and 10 bases at J, with 17 bases between the two ends.

The chain links TRBV6-6 to TRBJ1-1; D ambiguous. The CDR3 extends over 15 amino acids. Trimming removed 4 bases from V and 0 bases from J, with 12 bases in between. Germline assignment: CDR1 MNHNY and CDR2 SVGAGI (reference sequence). CDR3 DNA sequence: TGTGCCAGCAGTTTCTCGACAACCTTGAACACTGAAGCTTTCTTT. This codes for CASSFSTTLNTEAFF.